This entry describes one T cell receptor (beta chain). What it binds is unknown. Unique molecular identifiers were linked by the library to individual cDNA molecules. TCRdb independently ran MiXCR on the RACE reads; one entry per CDR3 protein. The top ten clones hold 3% to 4% of a sample with about 110,000 distinct CDR3 sequences, roughly a tenth of them seen once. Documented time point: patch test 2, 6 weeks after DPC sensitization. Specified treatment: therapeutic diphenylcyclopropenone sensitization with weekly scalp DPC. This sample is part of a study of human T cells and chemical hapten exposure. As for the study in general: Small differences in pooled library volume mainly drove the variation in TCR yields per sample.

Broader study findings: The count of PT1 expanded TCRs correlated positively with patch test score.

The germline V gene encodes CDR1 KGHSH and CDR2 LQKENI. The CDR3 extends over 17 amino acids. The V segment lost 3 bases and the J segment 2 bases; nucleotides outside the gene matches: 7. The receptor was derived from a woman aged 40 to 49 with alopecia areata. Some clones in this sample may be carry-over from other donors' samples. The J gene is TRBJ1-5, the V gene TRBV18, with TRBD1 matching over 10 bases. Sequencing was performed on whole blood, taken in connection with sensitization to the hapten diphenylcyclopropenone (DPC). Here the CDR3 DNA reads TGTGCCAGCTCACCTCCGGGACAGGGGACGGGCAATCAGCCCCAGCATTTT. This translates into CASSPPGQGTGNQPQHF.